Sequencing of this T cell receptor beta chain was carried out in a study of shared clonotypes between healthy human individuals. V lost 4 bases and J 6 bases, leaving 12 bases between the germline ends. CDR1 is SGHDT, CDR2 YYEEEE, per germline. This CDR3 region has 13 residues. Only CD45RO-negative cells positively selected for CCR7 counted as naive CD8 cells, so terminally differentiated effector memory CD45RA+ cells were excluded. Assay: immunoSEQ multiplex PCR; the TCRdb copy retains only in-frame clones and omits some. Found here are some 2.1 million clones, 93% of them singletons; the top ten hold more than 1.5%.

The TCR comes from a man between 18 and 35 years old in good health. Some clones in this sample may be carry-over from other donors' samples. The rearrangement links TRBV5-6 to TRBJ2-3, with no clear D. The specimen sequenced was naive CD8+ T cells from PBMCs. CDR3 bases: TGTGCCAGCAGCCCGGAGACCGGGGATACGCAGTATTTT. The encoded protein is CASSPETGDTQYF.